The source of this TCR beta chain is a study of CD8+ T cells in alopecia areata. Investigators isolated RNA and reverse transcribed it into cDNA to act as the sequencing template. Generated by immunoSEQ multiplex PCR, the TCRdb table keeps only in-frame clones and is missing some. Here the sample spans roughly 60,000 clones, 44% being singletons. V lost 6 bases, J lost 1 base, and 8 bases lay in between. The CDR3 length is 13 residues. Germline CDR1 is LGHNT and CDR2 is FRNRAP. The sequenced sample consisted of NKG2D-low CD8+ T cells sorted from blood. This chain uses TRBV12-5 with TRBJ2-3; a possible D gene is TRBD2 (5 bases). The TCR was taken from a human donor with alopecia areata. CDR3 amino acids: CASGGEGTDTQYF. CDR3 in DNA: TGTGCTAGTGGGGGAGAGGGCACAGATACGCAGTATTTT.